This TCR beta chain was sequenced in a study of metastatic and nonmetastatic thyroid tumors. Trimming removed 0 bases at V and 1 base at J, with 7 bases between. CDR3 size: 14 residues. Looked up from germline, CDR1 is GTSNPN and CDR2 is SVGIG (reference sequence). TCRdb used MiXCR to call clones anew from the PCR reads. The sample includes approximately 16,000 clones, 20% to 25% of them seen just once. Each patient came to thyroid surgery without any prior treatment (of any kind). The chain uses TRBV30 and TRBJ2-1, with unresolved D. The sequencing sample was made of tumor tissue. This sequence originates from a male donor with papillary thyroid cancer or a benign thyroid nodule (not recorded which). Some clones in this sample may be carry-over from other donors' samples. The DNA for the CDR3 is TGTGCCTGGAGTGTACTCGCGTCCTACAATGAGCAGTTCTTC. Its protein is CAWSVLASYNEQFF.